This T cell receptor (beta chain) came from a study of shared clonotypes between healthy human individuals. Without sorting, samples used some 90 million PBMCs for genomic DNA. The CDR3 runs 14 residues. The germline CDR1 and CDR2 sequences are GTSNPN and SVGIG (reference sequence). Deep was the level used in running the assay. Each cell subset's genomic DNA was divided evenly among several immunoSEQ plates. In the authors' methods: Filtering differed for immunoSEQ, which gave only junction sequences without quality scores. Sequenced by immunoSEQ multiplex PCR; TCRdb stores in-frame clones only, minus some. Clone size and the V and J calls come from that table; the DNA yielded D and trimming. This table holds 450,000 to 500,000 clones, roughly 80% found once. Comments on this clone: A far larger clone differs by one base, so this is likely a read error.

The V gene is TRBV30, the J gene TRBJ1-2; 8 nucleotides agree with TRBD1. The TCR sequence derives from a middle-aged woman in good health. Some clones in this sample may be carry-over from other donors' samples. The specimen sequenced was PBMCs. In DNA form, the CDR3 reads TGTGCCTGGAGACGGGACAGGAGTAACTATGGCCACACCTTC. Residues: CAWRRDRSNYGHTF.